This record covers a single T cell receptor (beta chain). Its recognized antigen is unknown. No base quality information exists; no much larger clone differs at one position. The data stem from a study of yellow fever vaccine responses in identical twins (dated by TCRdb to 2016 to 2018). As for the study more broadly: In identical twins, the study followed T cell clones that responded to the vaccine with precision. Broader findings and caveats from the paper: According to the authors, in identical twins the way T cells responded to vaccination appeared partly convergent and partly personalized.

Receptor amplification or capture employed RT-PCR. The sample was run on an Illumina HiSeq 2500. TCRdb redid the processing of the public reads, applying fastp at Q25 and MiXCR, and retained in-frame beta chains. Rows are combined by CDR3 protein, so each entry shows the most common genes and DNA. The sample yields about 16,000 distinct CDR3 sequences; approximately 80% were counted once. The ten largest clones add up to more than 1.5% of the sample. Inclusive of the bounding cysteine and phenylalanine, the CDR3 is 13 residues long. Just CDR3 DNA is preserved here, 39 bases in frame from base 1. The germline V gene encodes CDR1 LNHNV and CDR2 YYDKDF (reference sequence). The junction carries 14 bases between V and J, which are trimmed by 5 bases and 6 bases respectively.

The sample was T cells from blood (PBMCs), unsorted or a sorted subset (not recorded which), taken before or after yellow fever vaccination (not recorded which). The clonotype originates from a woman aged 18 to 35 who received the yellow fever vaccine. Donor details come from another sample of the same person, matched by shared clones. Rearrangement joined TRBV15 to TRBJ2-7; the D region possibly corresponds to TRBD1 (5 bases align). CDR3 loop: CATSAAGALEQYF. In nucleotides, the sequence is TGTGCCACCAGCGCCGCTGGGGCCCTCGAGCAGTACTTC. The variable domain in full, with residues beyond the CDR3 obtained from the reference TRBV15 and TRBJ2-7 genes, is DAMVIQNPRYQVTQFGKPVTLSCSQTLNHNVMYWYQQKSSQAPKLLFHYYDKDFNNEADTPDNFQSRRPNTSFCFLDIRSPGLGDTAMYLCATSAAGALEQYFGPGTRLTVT.